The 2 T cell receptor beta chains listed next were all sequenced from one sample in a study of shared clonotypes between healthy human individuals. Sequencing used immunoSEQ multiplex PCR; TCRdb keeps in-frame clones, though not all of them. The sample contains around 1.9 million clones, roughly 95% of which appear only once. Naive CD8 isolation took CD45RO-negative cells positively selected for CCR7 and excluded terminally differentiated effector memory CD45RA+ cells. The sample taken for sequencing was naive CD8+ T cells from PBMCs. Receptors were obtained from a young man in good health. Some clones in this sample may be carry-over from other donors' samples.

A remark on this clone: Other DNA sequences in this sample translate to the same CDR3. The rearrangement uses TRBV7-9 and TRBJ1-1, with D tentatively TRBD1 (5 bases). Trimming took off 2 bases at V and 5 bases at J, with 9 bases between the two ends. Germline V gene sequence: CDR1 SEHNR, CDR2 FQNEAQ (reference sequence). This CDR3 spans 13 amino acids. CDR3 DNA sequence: TGTGCCAGCAGCTTACTAGGGGATACTGAAGCTTTCTTT. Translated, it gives CASSLLGDTEAFF.

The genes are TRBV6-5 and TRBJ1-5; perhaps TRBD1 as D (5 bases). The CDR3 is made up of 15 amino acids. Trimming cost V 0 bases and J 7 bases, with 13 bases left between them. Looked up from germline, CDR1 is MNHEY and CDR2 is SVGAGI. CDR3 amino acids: CASSYSSGSGQPQHF. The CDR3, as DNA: TGTGCCAGCAGTTACTCCTCAGGGAGCGGCCAGCCCCAGCATTTT.